This entry describes one T cell receptor beta chain. The clone's antigen remains unknown. No much larger clone exists at a distance of one base, and base qualities are not known. Stable Graves' hyperthyroidism was defined as the absence of progression to ophthalmopathy over 18 months of follow-up. Hyperthyroidism patients were newly diagnosed, with disease duration under 2 months, and aged 18 to 65 years. Patients with uncontrolled infections, other autoimmune diseases, pregnancy or lactation were excluded. Diagnoses were established on the basis of clinical symptoms, serum thyroxine and TRAb, thyroid ultrasound, and orbital computed tomography. PBMCs were isolated from about 10 ml of fresh peripheral blood by Ficoll-Paque density gradient centrifugation. Total RNA was extracted using Trizol reagent, and RNA quality was assessed on an Agilent 2100 Bioanalyzer. This sample is part of a study of T cells in Graves' hyperthyroidism and ophthalmopathy (dated by TCRdb to about 2019). About the full investigation: Peripheral blood samples were taken at the time of initial diagnosis, prior to any treatment. A discovery cohort of about a hundred patients, fewer than 50 with Graves' ophthalmopathy and about 60 with stable Graves' hyperthyroidism, was used to find distinguishing TCR V-J signatures. Prospective prediction of ophthalmopathy was tested in an independent validation cohort of 18 to 20 hyperthyroidism patients and 17 patients who later progressed to ophthalmopathy. The roughly 91 discovery patients were randomly split 7:3 into training and test sets. The study also compared thyroid tissue and blood T-cell repertoires from about 6 Graves' hyperthyroidism patients. Following sampling, methimazole starting at 30 mg daily was given to hyperthyroidism patients, and high-dose intravenous methylprednisolone was given to ophthalmopathy patients. According to the paper, TCR Vbeta CDR3 sequencing was carried out on about 140 peripheral blood samples, which came from fewer than 50 ophthalmopathy, fewer than 80 hyperthyroidism and some 17 progressor patients.

Amplification of TCR beta CDR3 regions was carried out from RNA transcripts. For the first round of RT-PCR on the TCR CDR3, the HTBI primer set was used together with the Qiagen OneStep RT-PCR kit. A second multiplex PCR round built the libraries, followed by size selection and purification. The libraries were sequenced on an Illumina HiSeq2000 using paired-end 100 bp reads. The authors' pipeline ran thus. SOAPnuke was used to process the raw data, removing reads that contained adapters or uncalled bases, had a mean Phred below 15, or lacked an exact match to the constant primer or identifier. COPE v1.2.5 was used to merge high-quality paired reads, and clonotypes were defined as unique nucleotide sequences. MiTCR v1.1 was used to align the clonotypes against IMGT TRBV, TRBD and TRBJ reference segments. Analysis was restricted to V-J combinations with a frequency above 0.0001, which covered roughly 99% of repertoires. The TCS score was defined as F50 (clonal expansion) divided by E x V (chaos), with BLOSUM62-based TCRdist calculated between CDR3 peptides within each V-J. Welch's t-statistics and random forest reduced roughly 500 V-J features to some 14, which were used in a naive Bayes classifier (R e1071). The Morisita-Horn index was used to measure how similar the thyroid and blood repertoires were. TCRdb reprocessing: public reads trimmed at Q25 with fastp, clones called with MiXCR, in-frame beta chains kept. Each record represents a unique CDR3 protein, reported with the most common genes and DNA among its rows. TCRdb, rather than the study authors, made the V and J calls. This sample is represented by 750,000 to 900,000 distinct CDR3 sequences; 38% of them were singletons. The biggest ten clones account for 7.5% to 9.5% of the sample.

The research as a whole found: Sample size was not statistically predetermined, and investigators were not blinded to group allocation. Most expanded thyroid clonotypes (frequency above 0.001) were also detected in blood, suggesting blood repertoires may reflect thyroid immune responses. In validation, progression to ophthalmopathy was predicted by the model with around 71% sensitivity and about 72% specificity, a median of about 6.4 months before onset. In cross-validation, a model built on a 13 V-J signature told ophthalmopathy apart from stable hyperthyroidism with 85% to 90% sensitivity and 81% to 82% specificity, and in testing the same model reached 80%/75%.

The CDR3 contains 12 residues, cysteine and phenylalanine counted. Only the CDR3 part of the read is kept: 36 bases, read in frame from the first base. CDR1 and CDR2 (SQVTM, ANQGSEA) derive from the germline V gene. V sheds 4 bases and J sheds 3 bases, leaving 10 bases between their ends. This clonotype was obtained from a man aged 18 to 29 with Graves' hyperthyroidism. The sequenced sample was blood. Recombination linked TRBV29-1 to TRBJ2-7; the D region possibly corresponds to TRBD1 (6 bases align). This receptor carries the CDR3 CSVGGRVYEQYF. The sequenced DNA is TGCAGCGTTGGGGGGCGGGTCTACGAGCAGTACTTC.